The sequence of this T cell receptor (beta chain) was determined in a study of T cells after yellow fever vaccination. Whole-study results and caveats: Subsequent to the booster, the majority of primary-vaccination clones reappeared (96% CD4, around 85% CD8). Weaker overall, the secondary response nonetheless peaked faster (day 5 versus 15).

There are many counts of this clonotype. The target antigen is unknown. 5'RACE template switching generated TCR cDNA, adding a universal primer site and UMIs. One entry per CDR3 protein results from TCRdb running MiXCR on the 5' RACE reads. This sample yields approximately 250,000 distinct CDR3 sequences, of which around 6.7% are seen a single time; more than 1% belongs to the top ten. In germline, CDR1 is SGHRS, CDR2 YFSETQ. With 4 bases removed from V and 0 bases from J, the gap between germline ends came to 14 bases. The length of the CDR3 is 15 residues. The sequence derives from a young man who received the YFV17D yellow fever vaccine. The chain couples TRBV5-1 to TRBJ2-7; possibly TRBD2 for D (6 bases). Sequencing was performed on CD4+ T cells sorted from PBMCs, taken on the day of the yellow fever booster vaccination. The CDR3 nucleotides read TGCGCCAGCAGCCCCCCCGGGGGAATCTCCTACGAGCAGTACTTC. This sequence encodes CASSPPGGISYEQYF.